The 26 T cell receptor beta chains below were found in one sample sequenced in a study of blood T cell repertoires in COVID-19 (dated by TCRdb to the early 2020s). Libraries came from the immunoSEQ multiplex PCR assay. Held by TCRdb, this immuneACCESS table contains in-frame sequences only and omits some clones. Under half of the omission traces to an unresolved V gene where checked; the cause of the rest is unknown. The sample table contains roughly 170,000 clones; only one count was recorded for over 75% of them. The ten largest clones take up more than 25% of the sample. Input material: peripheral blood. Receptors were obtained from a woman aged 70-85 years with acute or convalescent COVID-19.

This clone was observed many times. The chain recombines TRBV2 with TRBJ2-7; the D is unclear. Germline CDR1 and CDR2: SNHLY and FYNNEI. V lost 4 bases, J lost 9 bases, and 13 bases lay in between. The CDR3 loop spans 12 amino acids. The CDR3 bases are TGTGCCAGCAGTGTCGCGCAGGCTCGGCAGTACTTC. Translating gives CASSVAQARQYF.

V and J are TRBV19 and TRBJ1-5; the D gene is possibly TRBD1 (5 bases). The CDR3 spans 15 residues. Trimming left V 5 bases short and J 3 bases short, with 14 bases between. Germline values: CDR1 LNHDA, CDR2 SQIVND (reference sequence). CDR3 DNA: TGTGCCAGTAGTTCTGACAGCGGGGTCAATCAGCCCCAGCATTTT. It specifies CASSSDSGVNQPQHF.

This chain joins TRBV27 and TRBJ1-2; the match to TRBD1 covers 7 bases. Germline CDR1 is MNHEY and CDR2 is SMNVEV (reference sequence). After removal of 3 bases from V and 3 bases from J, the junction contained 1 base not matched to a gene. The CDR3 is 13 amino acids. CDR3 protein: CASSFGTDYGYTF. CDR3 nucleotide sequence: TGTGCCAGCAGTTTCGGGACAGACTATGGCTACACCTTC.

The CDR3 loop is CASSMTRGSLSYGYTF. CDR3 bases: TGTGCCAGTAGTATGACCCGAGGGTCCCTATCCTATGGCTACACCTTC. This rearrangement joins TRBV19 to TRBJ1-2; D call uncertain. The CDR3 has 16 residues. V dropped 3 bases and J dropped 4 bases, with 18 bases sitting between them. Per germline, CDR1 LNHDA and CDR2 SQIVND (reference sequence).

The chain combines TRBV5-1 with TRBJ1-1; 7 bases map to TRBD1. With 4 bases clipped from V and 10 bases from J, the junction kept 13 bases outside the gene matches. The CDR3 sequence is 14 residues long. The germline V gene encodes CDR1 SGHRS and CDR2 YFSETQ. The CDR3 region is CASSPDPGTVVAFF. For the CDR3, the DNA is TGCGCCAGCAGCCCGGATCCCGGGACAGTTGTAGCTTTCTTT.

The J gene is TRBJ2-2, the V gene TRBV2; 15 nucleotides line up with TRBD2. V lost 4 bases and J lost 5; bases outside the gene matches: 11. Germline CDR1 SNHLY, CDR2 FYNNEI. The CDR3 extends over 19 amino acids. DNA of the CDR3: TGTGCCAGCAGTGGGGGACTAGCGGGAGGTAGATTTGGGACCGGGGAGCTGTTTTTT. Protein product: CASSGGLAGGRFGTGELFF.

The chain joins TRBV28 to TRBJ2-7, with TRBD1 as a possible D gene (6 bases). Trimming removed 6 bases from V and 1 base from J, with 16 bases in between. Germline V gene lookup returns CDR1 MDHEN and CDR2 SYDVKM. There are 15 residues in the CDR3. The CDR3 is CASSRPSGTSYEQYF. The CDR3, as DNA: TGTGCCAGCAGCCGTCCGTCCGGGACATCCTACGAGCAGTACTTC.

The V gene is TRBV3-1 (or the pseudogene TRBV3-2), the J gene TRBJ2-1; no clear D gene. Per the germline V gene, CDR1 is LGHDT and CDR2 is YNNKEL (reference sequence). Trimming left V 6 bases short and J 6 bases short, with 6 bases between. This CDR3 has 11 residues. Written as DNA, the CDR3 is TGTGCCAGCAGTATAATCAATGAGCAGTTCTTC. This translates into CASSIINEQFF.

CDR3 residues: CASSTDRGYEQYF. The CDR3 nucleotides read TGTGCCAGCAGTACGGACAGGGGTTACGAGCAGTACTTC. The gene calls are TRBV6-1 and TRBJ2-7; 9 nucleotides line up with TRBD1. With V trimmed by 5 bases and J by 4 bases, 3 bases remained unmatched. Germline V gene data show CDR1 as MNHNS and CDR2 as SASEGT. The CDR3 has 13 amino acids.

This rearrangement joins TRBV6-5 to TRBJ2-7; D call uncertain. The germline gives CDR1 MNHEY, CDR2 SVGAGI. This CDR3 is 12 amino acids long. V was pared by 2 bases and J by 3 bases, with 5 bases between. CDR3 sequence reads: CASSYNGYEQYF. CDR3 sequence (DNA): TGTGCCAGCAGTTACAACGGCTACGAGCAGTACTTC.

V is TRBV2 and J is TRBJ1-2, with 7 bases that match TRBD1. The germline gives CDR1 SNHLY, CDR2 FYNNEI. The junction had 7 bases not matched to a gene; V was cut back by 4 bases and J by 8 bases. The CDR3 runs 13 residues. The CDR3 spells CASSAGQEGGYTF. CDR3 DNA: TGTGCCAGCAGTGCCGGACAGGAGGGGGGCTACACCTTC.

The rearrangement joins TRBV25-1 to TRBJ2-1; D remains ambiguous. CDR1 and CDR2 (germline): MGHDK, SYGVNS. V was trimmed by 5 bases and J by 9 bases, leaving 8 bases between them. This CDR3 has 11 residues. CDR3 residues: CASSQVGEQFF. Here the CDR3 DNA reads TGTGCCAGCAGTCAGGTTGGTGAGCAGTTCTTC.

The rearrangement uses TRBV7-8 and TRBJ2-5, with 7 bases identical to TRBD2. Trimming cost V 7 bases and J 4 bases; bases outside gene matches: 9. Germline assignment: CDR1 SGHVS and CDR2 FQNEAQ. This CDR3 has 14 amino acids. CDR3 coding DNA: TGTGCCAGCAAGGCAGGGAGGGTCCGAGAGACCCAGTACTTC. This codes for CASKAGRVRETQYF.

The DNA for the CDR3 is TGTGCCAGTAGACTAAGAGGGACAGGGCGTGACACCATATATTTT. Residues: CASRLRGTGRDTIYF. The chain joins TRBV19 to TRBJ1-3; 9 bases match TRBD1. This CDR3 has 15 residues. Germline V gene sequence: CDR1 LNHDA, CDR2 SQIVND (reference sequence). V was pared by 6 bases and J by 8 bases, with 11 bases of the junction left unmatched.

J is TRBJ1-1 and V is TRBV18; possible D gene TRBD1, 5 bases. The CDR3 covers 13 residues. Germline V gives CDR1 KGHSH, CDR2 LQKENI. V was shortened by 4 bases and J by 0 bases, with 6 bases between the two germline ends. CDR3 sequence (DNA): TGTGCCAGCTCACTACAGGTGAACACTGAAGCTTTCTTT. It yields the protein CASSLQVNTEAFF.

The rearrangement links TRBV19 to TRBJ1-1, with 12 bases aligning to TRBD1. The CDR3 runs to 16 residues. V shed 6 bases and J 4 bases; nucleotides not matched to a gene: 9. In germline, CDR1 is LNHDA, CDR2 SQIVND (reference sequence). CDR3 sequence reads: CASSPTGTGGSTEAFF. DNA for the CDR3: TGTGCCAGTAGCCCAACCGGGACAGGGGGCAGCACTGAAGCTTTCTTT.

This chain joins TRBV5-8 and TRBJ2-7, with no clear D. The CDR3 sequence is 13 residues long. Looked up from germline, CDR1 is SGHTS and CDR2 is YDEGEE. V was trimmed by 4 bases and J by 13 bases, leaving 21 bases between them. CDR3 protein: CASSSVRPGRIYF. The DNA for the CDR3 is TGTGCCAGCAGCAGTGTTCGACCGGGTAGGATTTACTTC. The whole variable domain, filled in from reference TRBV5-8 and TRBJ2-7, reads EAGVTQSPTHLIKTRGQQATLRCSPISGHTSVYWYQQALGLGLQFLLWYDEGEERNRGNFPPRFSGRQFPNYSSELNVNALELEDSALYLCASSSVRPGRIYFGPGTRLTVT.

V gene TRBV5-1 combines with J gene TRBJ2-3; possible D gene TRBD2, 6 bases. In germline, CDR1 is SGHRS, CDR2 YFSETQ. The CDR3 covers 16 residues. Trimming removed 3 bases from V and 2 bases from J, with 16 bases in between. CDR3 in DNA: TGCGCCAGCAGCTCCGTATTAGCGGAGTTCACAGATACGCAGTATTTT. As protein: CASSSVLAEFTDTQYF.

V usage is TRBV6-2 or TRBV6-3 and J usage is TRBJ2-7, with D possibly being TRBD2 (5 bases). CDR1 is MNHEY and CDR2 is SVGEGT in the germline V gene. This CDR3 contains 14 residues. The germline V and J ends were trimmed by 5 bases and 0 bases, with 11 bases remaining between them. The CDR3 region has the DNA TGTGCCAGCAGTGTGGACTTAAGCTCCTACGAGCAGTACTTC. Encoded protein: CASSVDLSSYEQYF.

The CDR3 region is CASSQVTGTANYGYTF. DNA for the CDR3: TGTGCCAGCAGCCAGGTAACCGGGACAGCTAACTATGGCTACACCTTC. J is TRBJ1-2 and V is TRBV3-1 (or the pseudogene TRBV3-2); 7 positions agree with TRBD1. The CDR3 has 16 residues. Germline CDR1 is LGHDT and CDR2 is YNNKEL (reference sequence). Trimming at V came to 3 bases and at J to 0 bases, leaving 7 bases not matched to a gene.

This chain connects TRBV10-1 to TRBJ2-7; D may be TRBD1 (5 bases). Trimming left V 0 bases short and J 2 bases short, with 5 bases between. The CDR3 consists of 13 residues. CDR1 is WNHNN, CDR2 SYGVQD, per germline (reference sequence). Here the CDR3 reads CASSESDTYEQYF. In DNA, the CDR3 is TGCGCCAGCAGTGAGTCGGACACCTACGAGCAGTACTTC.

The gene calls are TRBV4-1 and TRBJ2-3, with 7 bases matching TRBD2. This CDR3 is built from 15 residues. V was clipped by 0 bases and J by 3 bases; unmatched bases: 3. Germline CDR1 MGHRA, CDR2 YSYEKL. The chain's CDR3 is CASSQDERGTDTQYF. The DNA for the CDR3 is TGCGCCAGCAGCCAAGATGAGCGGGGTACAGATACGCAGTATTTT.

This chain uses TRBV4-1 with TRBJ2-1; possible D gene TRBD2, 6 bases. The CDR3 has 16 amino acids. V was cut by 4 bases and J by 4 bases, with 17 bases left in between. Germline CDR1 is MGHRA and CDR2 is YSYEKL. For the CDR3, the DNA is TGCGCCAGCAGCCGCAGAGGGACTGAAGATTACAATGAGCAGTTCTTC. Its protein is CASSRRGTEDYNEQFF.

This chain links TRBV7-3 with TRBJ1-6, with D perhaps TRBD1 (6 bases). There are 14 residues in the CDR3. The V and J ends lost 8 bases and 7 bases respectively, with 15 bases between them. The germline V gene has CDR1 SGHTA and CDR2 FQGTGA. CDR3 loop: CASSRGMLNSPLHF. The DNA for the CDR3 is TGTGCCAGCTCTAGGGGGATGTTAAATTCACCCCTCCACTTT.

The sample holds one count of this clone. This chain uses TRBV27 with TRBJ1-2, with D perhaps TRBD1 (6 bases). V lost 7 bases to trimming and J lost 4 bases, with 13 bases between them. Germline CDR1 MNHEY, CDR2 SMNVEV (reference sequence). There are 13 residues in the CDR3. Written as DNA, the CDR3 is TGTGCCAGCAAACCCCAGGGGACCTATGGCTACACCTTC. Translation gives CASKPQGTYGYTF.

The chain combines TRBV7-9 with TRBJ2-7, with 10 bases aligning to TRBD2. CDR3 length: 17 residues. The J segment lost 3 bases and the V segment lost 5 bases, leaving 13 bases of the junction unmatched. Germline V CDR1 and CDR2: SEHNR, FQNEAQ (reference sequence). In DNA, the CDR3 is TGTGCCAGCAGCCTCGGACTAGCGGCAGAGAACCACTACGAGCAGTACTTC. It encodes CASSLGLAAENHYEQYF. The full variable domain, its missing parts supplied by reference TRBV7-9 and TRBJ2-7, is DTGVSQNPRHKITKRGQNVTFRCDPISEHNRLYWYRQTLGQGPEFLTYFQNEAQLEKSRLLSDRFSAERPKGSFSTLEIQRTEQGDSAMYLCASSLGLAAENHYEQYFGPGTRLTVT.